The rows below give T cell receptor beta chains drawn from one sample of a study of OX40 agonist ivuxolimab in advanced cancers. Produced via immunoSEQ multiplex PCR; TCRdb's table is partial and in-frame only. Seen here are about 30,000 clones, over 75% observed once, and the top ten hold about 29%. The sequenced sample was CD4+ or CD8+ T cells sorted from blood, obtained in a trial of the OX40 agonist ivuxolimab. These receptors were obtained from an adult with an advanced solid tumor such as melanoma, head and neck, liver or kidney cancer. The CDR3 runs from the conserved cysteine through the conserved F or W. D genes are given only for firm matches. The listing skips clone size in some rows; elsewhere it reads once, few, many or a size class.

>16|TRBD1|-|TRBV4-1|TRBJ2-1
CASSQDQGASYNEQFF
TGCGCCAGCAGCCAAGATCAGGGGGCCTCCTACAATGAGCAGTTCTTC
>15|TRBD1|-|TRBV29-1|TRBJ1-4
CSVEKPGTGEEKLFF
TGCAGCGTTGAAAAACCCGGGACAGGGGAGGAAAAACTGTTTTTT
>16|-|-|TRBV7-2|TRBJ2-5
CASSLDWQGIQGTQYF
TGTGCCAGCAGCTTAGATTGGCAGGGGATCCAGGGGACCCAGTACTTC
>14|-|-|TRBV7-9|TRBJ2-7
CASSLGPALYEQYF
TGTGCCAGCAGCTTAGGTCCAGCCTTGTACGAGCAGTACTTC
>15|-|-|TRBV4-1|TRBJ2-3
CASSQAGGATDTQYF
TGCGCCAGCAGCCAAGCCGGGGGTGCCACAGATACGCAGTATTTT
>16|-|-|TRBV6-1|TRBJ1-5
CASSEWVKTPSWPQHF
TGTGCCAGCAGTGAATGGGTGAAAACCCCTAGCTGGCCCCAGCATTTT
>17|TRBD1|once|TRBV5-8|TRBJ1-1
CASSTGTGAWRNTEAFF
TGTGCCAGCAGCACCGGGACAGGGGCTTGGAGGAACACTGAAGCTTTCTTT
>16|TRBD2|-|TRBV30|TRBJ2-7
CAWRDFRGLADYEQYF
TGTGCCTGGAGGGACTTTCGGGGACTAGCGGACTACGAGCAGTACTTC
>14|TRBD2|-|TRBV7-8|TRBJ2-7
CASSLVTSAGEQYF
TGTGCCAGCAGCTTAGTTACTAGCGCGGGCGAGCAGTACTTC
>12|-|-|TRBV28|TRBJ2-7
CASEASSYEQYF
TGTGCCAGCGAGGCCAGCTCCTACGAGCAGTACTTC
>16|-|-|TRBV9|TRBJ2-5
CASSVGGRMFQETQYF
TGTGCCAGCAGCGTAGGTGGCCGGATGTTTCAAGAGACCCAGTACTTC
>15|TRBD2|-|TRBV6-6|TRBJ2-7
CASSYPGGATYEQYF
TGTGCCAGCAGTTACCCCGGGGGGGCGACCTACGAGCAGTACTTC
>14|TRBD1|few|TRBV2|TRBJ2-7
CASSQFGQGYEQYF
TGTGCCAGCAGCCAGTTCGGACAGGGCTACGAGCAGTACTTC
>11|-|-|TRBV30|TRBJ1-2
CAWYGAQRYTF
TGTGCCTGGTATGGGGCCCAGCGCTACACCTTC
>15|TRBD1|-|TRBV29-1|TRBJ2-7
CSVEGGDRGLYEQYF
TGCAGCGTTGAAGGGGGGGACAGGGGGCTTTACGAGCAGTACTTC
>15|-|-|TRBV28|TRBJ2-5
CASSPDGTLRETQYF
TGTGCCAGCAGTCCCGACGGCACTCTGCGGGAGACCCAGTACTTC
>16|-|medium-sized|TRBV2|TRBJ2-7
CASSPSLGAGLDEQYF
TGTGCCAGCAGTCCTTCTTTGGGGGCGGGCCTCGACGAGCAGTACTTC
>13|-|-|TRBV15|TRBJ1-2
CAASRAGRDGYTF
TGTGCCGCCAGCAGAGCAGGGAGGGACGGCTACACCTTC
>16|-|once|TRBV9|TRBJ2-7
CASSVGWGPQDYEQYF
TGTGCCAGCAGCGTAGGGTGGGGACCGCAAGACTACGAGCAGTACTTC
>14|-|medium-sized|TRBV7-2|TRBJ2-7
CASSLNVGVYEQYF
TGTGCCAGCAGCTTAAATGTTGGAGTGTACGAGCAGTACTTC
>14|-|-|TRBV5-6|TRBJ2-5
CASSSRGGLETQYF
TGTGCCAGCAGTTCCAGAGGGGGGTTAGAGACCCAGTACTTC
>15|-|once|TRBV18|TRBJ2-7
CASSPTDKSSYEQYF
TGTGCCAGCTCACCGACCGACAAATCCTCCTACGAGCAGTACTTC
>15|-|-|TRBV10-3|TRBJ1-2
CAIGEIQAANYGYTF
TGTGCCATCGGGGAAATACAGGCGGCTAACTATGGCTACACCTTC
>17|TRBD2|-|TRBV5-1|TRBJ2-7
CASSLGKLAAFSYEQYF
TGCGCCAGCAGCTTGGGCAAACTAGCGGCTTTCTCCTACGAGCAGTACTTC
>14|-|once|TRBV5-1|TRBJ2-3
CASSLYSATDTQYF
TGCGCCAGCAGCTTGTATTCAGCCACAGATACGCAGTATTTT
>16|TRBD2|-|TRBV2|TRBJ2-3
CASTTPSGSFPDTQYF
TGTGCCAGCACTACCCCTAGCGGGAGTTTCCCAGATACGCAGTATTTT
>15|-|-|TRBV6-5|TRBJ1-5
CASSYGLGENQPQHF
TGTGCCAGCAGCTACGGACTGGGGGAGAATCAGCCCCAGCATTTT
>12|TRBD1|-|TRBV30|TRBJ1-1
CAWGQGNTEAFF
TGTGCCTGGGGACAGGGGAACACTGAAGCTTTCTTT
>15|TRBD1|-|TRBV2|TRBJ1-4
CASKSRDRGGEKLFF
TGTGCCAGCAAATCCCGGGACAGGGGAGGTGAAAAACTGTTTTTT
>15|-|-|TRBV6-5|TRBJ1-5
CASSYSLNPDQPQHF
TGTGCCAGCAGTTACTCCCTAAATCCGGATCAGCCCCAGCATTTT
>16|TRBD1|-|TRBV7-8|TRBJ2-7
CASSALGTGTPYEQYF
TGTGCCAGCAGCGCGCTAGGGACAGGGACTCCCTACGAGCAGTACTTC
>14|-|-|TRBV5-6|TRBJ2-7
CASSWGGLTYEQYF
TGTGCCAGCAGCTGGGGGGGCCTTACCTACGAGCAGTACTTC
>17|-|-|TRBV7-8|TRBJ1-1
CASSLVVPGTMNTEAFF
TGTGCCAGCAGCTTAGTAGTTCCCGGGACTATGAACACTGAAGCTTTCTTT
>15|-|few|TRBV7-6|TRBJ2-1
CASTLNAGGKNEQFF
TGTGCCAGCACCCTCAACGCCGGGGGTAAAAATGAGCAGTTCTTC
>13|-|-|TRBV9|TRBJ2-3
CASSVEWTDTQYF
TGTGCCAGCAGTGTGGAGTGGACGGATACGCAGTATTTT
>13|-|-|TRBV19|TRBJ1-1
CASSETGPTEAFF
TGTGCCAGTAGCGAGACCGGGCCGACTGAAGCTTTCTTT
>16|TRBD1|-|TRBV18|TRBJ1-5
CASSPQDRGADQPQHF
TGTGCCAGCTCACCACAGGACAGGGGGGCGGACCAGCCCCAGCATTTT
>13|TRBD2|-|TRBV6-6|TRBJ2-5
CAIRDYRQETQYF
TGTGCCATCCGGGACTACCGCCAAGAGACCCAGTACTTC
>16|-|-|TRBV9|TRBJ2-1
CASSVVPGETTYEQFF
TGTGCCAGCAGCGTAGTTCCGGGGGAGACTACATATGAGCAGTTCTTC
>14|TRBD2|few|TRBV9|TRBJ2-1
CASNSGSSYNEQFF
TGTGCCAGCAATAGCGGGAGCTCCTACAATGAGCAGTTCTTC
>15|-|-|TRBV7-3|TRBJ2-3
CASSLTGGDTDTQYF
TGTGCCAGCAGCTTAACAGGCGGGGATACAGATACGCAGTATTTT
>15|TRBD2|-|TRBV6-5|TRBJ2-1
CASSSGGRDYNEQFF
TGTGCCAGCAGCTCGGGAGGCAGGGACTACAATGAGCAGTTCTTC
>15|TRBD1|-|TRBV6-5|TRBJ2-1
CASRLTGASYNEQFF
TGTGCCAGCAGACTTACAGGGGCCAGCTACAATGAGCAGTTCTTC
>15|-|-|TRBV5-8|TRBJ1-3
CASSLDSGSGNTIYF
TGTGCCAGCAGCTTGGACAGCGGATCTGGAAACACCATATATTTT
>15|TRBD1|-|TRBV9|TRBJ2-7
CASSVATGTAYEQYF
TGTGCCAGCAGCGTAGCTACAGGGACAGCGTACGAGCAGTACTTC
>16|TRBD1|once|TRBV9|TRBJ2-1
CASSVEDRGSYNEQFF
TGTGCCAGCAGCGTAGAGGACAGGGGTTCCTACAATGAGCAGTTCTTC
>17|-|-|TRBV14|TRBJ1-1
CASSQDGVSGLNTEAFF
TGTGCCAGCAGCCAAGATGGTGTGTCGGGGTTGAACACTGAAGCTTTCTTT
>14|-|-|TRBV7-8|TRBJ1-5
CASSPGGSNQPQHF
TGTGCCAGCAGCCCCGGGGGAAGCAATCAGCCCCAGCATTTT
>14|TRBD1|-|TRBV6-1|TRBJ2-7
CASSERQGLYEQYF
TGTGCCAGCAGTGAAAGACAGGGGCTCTACGAGCAGTACTTC
>16|TRBD1|few|TRBV5-1|TRBJ2-7
CASSLAGQGAPGEQYF
TGCGCCAGCAGCTTGGCCGGACAGGGGGCTCCGGGGGAGCAGTACTTC
>15|-|-|TRBV9|TRBJ2-7
CASSVWGASHYEQYF
TGTGCCAGCAGCGTGTGGGGGGCTTCACACTACGAGCAGTACTTC
>12|TRBD2|-|TRBV27|TRBJ2-1
CASFREGGEQFF
TGTGCCAGCTTCCGGGAGGGAGGTGAGCAGTTCTTC
>13|-|-|TRBV30|TRBJ2-1
CAWSVMGYNEQFF
TGTGCCTGGAGTGTAATGGGCTACAATGAGCAGTTCTTC
>14|-|few|TRBV19|TRBJ1-4
CASSIPEGPEKLFF
TGTGCCAGTAGTATACCGGAGGGTCCGGAAAAACTGTTTTTT
>10|-|many|TRBV6-4|TRBJ1-5
CASRGQPQHF
TGTGCCAGCCGTGGTCAGCCCCAGCATTTT
>14|-|-|TRBV30|TRBJ2-7
CAWTPGGASYEQYF
TGTGCCTGGACCCCAGGGGGGGCTTCCTACGAGCAGTACTTC
>14|-|-|TRBV7-9|TRBJ1-1
CASSPSVMNTEAFF
TGTGCCAGCAGCCCTAGCGTCATGAACACTGAAGCTTTCTTT
>14|TRBD1|-|TRBV19|TRBJ2-1
CASSSGQYYNEQFF
TGTGCCAGTAGTTCGGGACAGTACTACAATGAGCAGTTCTTC